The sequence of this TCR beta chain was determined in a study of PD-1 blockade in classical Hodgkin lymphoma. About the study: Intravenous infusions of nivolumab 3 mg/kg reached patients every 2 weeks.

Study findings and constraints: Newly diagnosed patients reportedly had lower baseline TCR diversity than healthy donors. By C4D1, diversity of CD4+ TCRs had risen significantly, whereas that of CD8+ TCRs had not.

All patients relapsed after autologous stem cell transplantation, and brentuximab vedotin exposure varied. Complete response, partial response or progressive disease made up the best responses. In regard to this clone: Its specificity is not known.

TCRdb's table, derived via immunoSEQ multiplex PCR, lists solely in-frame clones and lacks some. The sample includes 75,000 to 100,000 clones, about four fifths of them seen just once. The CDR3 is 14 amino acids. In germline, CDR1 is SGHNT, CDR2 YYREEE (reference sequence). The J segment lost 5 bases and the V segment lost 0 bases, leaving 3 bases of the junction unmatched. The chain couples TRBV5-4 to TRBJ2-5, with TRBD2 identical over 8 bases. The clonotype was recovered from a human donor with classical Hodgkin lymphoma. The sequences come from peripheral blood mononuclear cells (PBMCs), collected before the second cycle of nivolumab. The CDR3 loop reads CASSLAGGGETQYF. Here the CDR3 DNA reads TGTGCCAGCAGCTTGGCGGGAGGGGGGGAGACCCAGTACTTC.